These T cell receptor beta chains were read from a single sample in a study of human thymus T cells. The method was immunoSEQ multiplex PCR; TCRdb's version includes in-frame clones alone and lacks a portion of them. The repertoire consists of some 130,000 clones, with about 93% occurring once and the leading ten covering 0.02% to 0.03%. The specimen sequenced was thymus tissue. The origin of the receptors is a boy in the first two years of life with a congenital heart defect but otherwise immunologically healthy. CDR3s include the opening cysteine and the closing phenylalanine or tryptophan. D genes are given only for firm matches. Clone sizes are given selectively: once, few, many, or a class where the clone is expanded.

CASKLRAGEQFF	TGTGCCAGCAAACTCAGGGCGGGCGAGCAGTTCTTC	TRBV2	-	-	12	TRBJ2-1
CASSLAPVGGGNTEAFF	TGCGCCAGCAGCTTGGCCCCCGTGGGGGGTGGGAACACTGAAGCTTTCTTT	TRBV5-1	-	-	17	TRBJ1-1
CASSEAKGGTEAFF	TGTGCCAGCAGTGAGGCCAAAGGGGGCACTGAAGCTTTCTTT	TRBV6-1	-	-	14	TRBJ1-1
CASSLRGGRYNEQFF	TGTGCCAGCAGCCTACGGGGGGGCCGGTACAATGAGCAGTTCTTC	TRBV7-9	TRBD2	-	15	TRBJ2-1
CASSVGLAGGYEQFF	TGTGCCAGCAGCGTAGGACTAGCGGGGGGGTATGAGCAGTTCTTC	TRBV9	TRBD2	-	15	TRBJ2-1
CASSSDRSDQPQHF	TGTGCCAGCAGCTCGGACCGGTCCGATCAGCCCCAGCATTTT	TRBV5-6	-	-	14	TRBJ1-5
CASTPLDHQPQHF	TGTGCCAGCACCCCGCTGGACCATCAGCCCCAGCATTTT	TRBV2	-	-	13	TRBJ1-5
CASTNSLLATRYNEQFF	TGTGCCAGTACAAACAGTTTACTAGCGACGAGATACAATGAGCAGTTCTTC	TRBV19	TRBD2	-	17	TRBJ2-1
CASSLVGGNSYNEQFF	TGTGCCAGCAGCTTAGTAGGGGGCAACTCCTACAATGAGCAGTTCTTC	TRBV7-2	TRBD1	once	16	TRBJ2-1
CASSLGTQGSGANVLTF	TGTGCCAGCAGCTTAGGAACCCAGGGCTCTGGGGCCAACGTCCTGACTTTC	TRBV7-9	-	once	17	TRBJ2-6
CASSYPGGWETQYF	TGTGCCAGCAGCTACCCCGGGGGGTGGGAGACCCAGTACTTC	TRBV5-8	TRBD2	-	14	TRBJ2-5
CASSLSGTATTEAFF	TGTGCCAGCAGCCTATCTGGGACAGCCACTACTGAAGCTTTCTTT	TRBV4-2	TRBD1	-	15	TRBJ1-1
CASSPAEANYGYTF	TGTGCCAGCAGCCCAGCAGAAGCTAACTATGGCTACACCTTC	TRBV14	-	-	14	TRBJ1-2
CASSQETSGGPVGSYEQYF	TGCGCCAGCAGCCAAGAAACTAGCGGGGGCCCCGTCGGCTCCTACGAGCAGTACTTC	TRBV4-1	TRBD2	-	19	TRBJ2-7
CASSDRLDKAGVRTDTQYF	TGTGCCAGCAGTGACCGTCTCGATAAAGCGGGGGTGAGGACAGATACGCAGTATTTT	TRBV2	TRBD2	-	19	TRBJ2-3
CAWSVAGGGEEKLFF	TGTGCCTGGAGTGTGGCGGGGGGCGGCGAGGAAAAACTGTTTTTT	TRBV30	-	-	15	TRBJ1-4
CASSLDPTSGGLQETQYF	TGTGCCAGCAGCTTAGATCCGACTAGCGGGGGGCTTCAAGAGACCCAGTACTTC	TRBV11-3	TRBD2	-	18	TRBJ2-5
CASSPRNGTGLLMVTDTQYF	TGTGCCAGCAGCCCGCGGAACGGGACAGGGCTGTTAATGGTCACAGATACGCAGTATTTT	TRBV5-4	TRBD1	-	20	TRBJ2-3
CASKSDYGYTF	TGTGCCAGCAAGTCAGACTATGGCTACACCTTC	TRBV2	-	few	11	TRBJ1-2
CASFTPTNEKLFF	TGTGCCAGCTTTACTCCAACTAATGAAAAACTGTTTTTT	TRBV6-6	-	once	13	TRBJ1-4
CASSRPGQGAYQPQHF	TGTGCCAGCAGCCGACCGGGACAGGGGGCGTACCAGCCCCAGCATTTT	TRBV7-3	TRBD1	-	16	TRBJ1-5
CASSLTGRFHPQETQYF	TGTGCCAGCAGCTTAACAGGCAGGTTCCACCCTCAAGAGACCCAGTACTTC	TRBV7-2	-	-	17	TRBJ2-5
CASSPTPGDNSPLHF	TGTGCCAGCAGCCCCACCCCCGGGGATAATTCACCCCTCCACTTT	TRBV7-2	-	-	15	TRBJ1-6
CASSLVGLAKPQETQYF	TGCGCCAGCAGCTTGGTCGGGCTAGCGAAGCCCCAAGAGACCCAGTACTTC	TRBV5-1	-	-	17	TRBJ2-5
CASSFGKPGGFSQPQHF	TGTGCCAGCAGTTTCGGCAAGCCAGGGGGCTTCTCACAGCCCCAGCATTTT	TRBV28	TRBD1	-	17	TRBJ1-5
CASSQDPIYTDTQYF	TGTGCCAGCAGCCAAGATCCCATATACACAGATACGCAGTATTTT	TRBV14	-	-	15	TRBJ2-3
CASSLSERGGLSPHTDTQYF	TGTGCCAGCAGTTTATCGGAACGGGGGGGCCTTTCTCCACACACAGATACGCAGTATTTT	TRBV27	TRBD2	-	20	TRBJ2-3
CASSMRGGNQPQHF	TGTGCCAGTAGTATGAGGGGTGGCAATCAGCCCCAGCATTTT	TRBV19	-	once	14	TRBJ1-5
CASSQAPRDQETQYF	TGCGCCAGCAGCCAAGCTCCGAGAGACCAAGAGACCCAGTACTTC	TRBV4-3	-	once	15	TRBJ2-5
CASSLGREIYEQYF	TGTGCCAGCAGTCTGGGGCGGGAAATCTACGAGCAGTACTTC	TRBV7-8	-	-	14	TRBJ2-7
CAISGRDRHNYGYTF	TGTGCCATCAGTGGCCGGGACAGACATAACTATGGCTACACCTTC	TRBV10-3	TRBD1	-	15	TRBJ1-2
CATEGTGRGNYGYTF	TGTGCCACCGAGGGGACAGGGAGGGGGAACTATGGCTACACCTTC	TRBV19	TRBD1	once	15	TRBJ1-2
CASSQRSPGGQETQYF	TGTGCCAGCAGCCAACGAAGCCCGGGGGGGCAAGAGACCCAGTACTTC	TRBV4-2	TRBD2	-	16	TRBJ2-5
CASSLRLAGGTDTQYF	TGTGCCAGCAGCCTCCGCCTAGCGGGGGGGACAGATACGCAGTATTTT	TRBV11-3	TRBD2	-	16	TRBJ2-3
CASSQDLRTLGRNEQFF	TGTGCCAGCAGCCAAGATCTAAGGACACTTGGTCGGAATGAGCAGTTCTTC	TRBV4-2	-	-	17	TRBJ2-1
CASSTGDRVRGYTF	TGTGCCAGCAGCACCGGGGACAGGGTCAGAGGCTACACCTTC	TRBV11-2	TRBD1	-	14	TRBJ1-2
CASSQDHGRDETNEKLFF	TGCGCCAGCAGCCAAGATCACGGGAGGGACGAAACTAATGAAAAACTGTTTTTT	TRBV4-3	-	-	18	TRBJ1-4
CASRPGHPFTDTQYF	TGTGCCAGCAGACCGGGACACCCTTTTACAGATACGCAGTATTTT	TRBV11-2	-	-	15	TRBJ2-3
CASSSGYEQYF	TGTGCCAGCAGCTCAGGGTACGAGCAGTACTTC	TRBV11-3	-	-	11	TRBJ2-7
CASTLAGGRNAYNEQFF	TGTGCCAGTACATTAGCGGGGGGAAGAAACGCATACAATGAGCAGTTCTTC	TRBV19	TRBD2	-	17	TRBJ2-1
CASSQDNPGRMNTEAFF	TGTGCCAGCAGCCAAGATAATCCTGGCAGGATGAACACTGAAGCTTTCTTT	TRBV4-2	-	once	17	TRBJ1-1
CASSVKDAGGQFF	TGTGCCAGCAGTGTCAAGGACGCCGGGGGGCAGTTCTTC	TRBV2	-	-	13	TRBJ2-1
CASSEAAGRNSIQYF	TGTGCCAGCAGTGAAGCGGCAGGGCGGAATAGCATTCAGTACTTC	TRBV2	-	-	15	TRBJ2-4
CASSPTGYGGNTIYF	TGTGCCAGCAGTCCCACAGGGTACGGTGGAAACACCATATATTTT	TRBV28	-	-	15	TRBJ1-3